What follows are 21 T cell receptor beta chains derived from one specimen sequenced in a study of patients and donors after allogeneic stem cell transplantation. One entry per CDR3 protein results from TCRdb running MiXCR on the RT-PCR reads. The table has about a million distinct CDR3 sequences, over 15% seen once. The sample taken for sequencing was blood, either unsorted or a sorted T cell fraction (not recorded which). The receptors derive from a human donor who was either an allogeneic HSCT recipient or a stem cell or donor lymphocyte infusion donor (not recorded which). It is not recorded whose cells these are; they may come from a transplant donor.

V is TRBV7-2 and J is TRBJ2-5, with a weak D call TRBD1 (6 bases). The CDR3 is 13 residues long. Germline CDR1 and CDR2: SGHTA and FQGNSA. The V gene lost 3 bases and the J gene lost 3 bases, with 8 bases spanning the gap. The DNA for the CDR3 is TGTGCCAGCAGCTTCCACAGGGAAGAGACCCAGTACTTC. Residues: CASSFHREETQYF.

This clonotype was detected a few times. The chain combines TRBV4-1 with TRBJ2-7; D unclear. The CDR3 is 14 residues long. The germline V gene has CDR1 MGHRA and CDR2 YSYEKL. V shed 1 base and J shed 4 bases, with 11 bases lying between them. CDR3 protein: CASSQVGTFYEQYF. In DNA, the CDR3 is TGCGCCAGCAGCCAAGTTGGAACTTTTTACGAGCAGTACTTC.

The sample holds many counts of this clonotype. CDR3 sequence (DNA): TGTGCCAGCAGCGGCAAGACTAGCGGGAACAATGAGCAGTTCTTC. Its translation is CASSGKTSGNNEQFF. This chain uses TRBV9 with TRBJ2-1; 11 positions agree with TRBD2. The CDR3 is 15 residues long. V lost 3 bases, J lost 5 bases, and 4 bases stayed unmatched. Germline V gene sequence: CDR1 SGDLS, CDR2 YYNGEE. The full variable domain, in which reference TRBV9 and TRBJ2-1 provide the parts outside the CDR3, is DSGVTQTPKHLITATGQRVTLRCSPRSGDLSVYWYQQSLDQGLQFLIQYYNGEERAKGNILERFSAQQFPDLHSELNLSSLELGDSALYFCASSGKTSGNNEQFFGPGTRLTVL.

This clonotype came up many times. The chain recombines TRBV27 with TRBJ2-7, with 7 positions matching TRBD1. This CDR3 spans 12 amino acids. V lost 3 bases to trimming and J lost 9 bases; unmatched junction nucleotides: 5. Looked up from germline, CDR1 is MNHEY and CDR2 is SMNVEV (reference sequence). DNA of the CDR3: TGTGCCAGCAGTTTTGGGGACAGCCGGCAGTACTTC. Translated: CASSFGDSRQYF.

The rearrangement joins TRBV7-9 to TRBJ2-1, with D possibly TRBD1 on 6 matching bases. Trimming took off 3 bases at V and 8 bases at J, with 17 bases between the two ends. Germline V lookup: CDR1 SEHNR, CDR2 FQNEAQ (reference sequence). CDR3 size: 15 residues. The CDR3 bases are TGTGCCAGCAGCTTCTATGGACAGCAAGACGATGAGCAGTTCTTC. Translating gives CASSFYGQQDDEQFF.

The chain carries TRBV7-6 and TRBJ1-1; tentatively, D is TRBD1 (5 bases). Trimming took 7 bases from V and 5 from J, leaving 14 bases between them. This CDR3 spans 13 amino acids. Germline V gene lookup returns CDR1 SGHVS and CDR2 FNYEAQ. Here the CDR3 DNA reads TGTGCCAGCACCGCCTTGGGGGGGACTGAAGCTTTCTTT. It translates to CASTALGGTEAFF.

The chain links TRBV7-8 to TRBJ2-3; D remains ambiguous. CDR1 and CDR2 from the germline V gene are SGHVS and FQNEAQ. V lost 1 base to trimming and J lost 3 bases, with 11 bases between them. This CDR3 spans 15 amino acids. The CDR3 bases are TGTGCCAGCAGCTTAGAAGGGAAATGGACAGATACGCAGTATTTT. It translates to CASSLEGKWTDTQYF.

The chain joins TRBV4-1 to TRBJ2-6; maybe TRBD2 (5 bases). CDR1 MGHRA and CDR2 YSYEKL come from the germline V gene. This CDR3 is 19 amino acids long. Trimming shortened V by 2 bases and J by 2 bases, and 19 bases separated the two germline ends. CDR3 nucleotide sequence: TGCGCCAGCAGCCAACCGGGAACCCGCATCGCCCCTGGGGCCAACGTCCTGACTTTC. Its protein is CASSQPGTRIAPGANVLTF.

The gene calls are TRBV30 and TRBJ2-7; D is unresolved. Deletions cut 1 base from V and 4 bases from J, with 2 bases between. This CDR3 region has 10 residues. Germline lookup yields CDR1 GTSNPN and CDR2 SVGIG (reference sequence). This CDR3 reads CAWSEYEQYF. CDR3 nucleotides: TGTGCCTGGAGTGAATACGAGCAGTACTTC.

This chain connects TRBV6-1 to TRBJ2-3; 7 bases match TRBD2. Trimming cost V 10 bases and J 5 bases; bases outside gene matches: 12. CDR3 length: 14 residues. Germline CDR1 is MNHNS and CDR2 is SASEGT. The CDR3, as DNA: TGTGCCACGGGGGGAGTAGGGGTAGGAGATACGCAGTATTTT. Translation gives CATGGVGVGDTQYF.

The rearrangement uses TRBV4-1 and TRBJ2-5, with D perhaps TRBD1 (5 bases). Trimming took 6 bases from V and 4 from J, leaving 21 bases between them. Looked up from germline, CDR1 is MGHRA and CDR2 is YSYEKL. The CDR3 covers 16 residues. CDR3 nucleotides: TGCGCCAGCAGGGCAAATAGGGGCGCGAGGTCAGAGACCCAGTACTTC. Encoded protein: CASRANRGARSETQYF.

The J gene is TRBJ1-2, the V gene TRBV6-2 or TRBV6-3, with 9 bases lining up with TRBD1. CDR1 is MNHEY and CDR2 is SVGEGT in the germline V gene. The V segment lost 4 bases and the J segment 7 bases; nucleotides outside the gene matches: 16. The CDR3 length is 17 residues. The CDR3 here is CASSSGTGFSRWSGYTF. DNA of the CDR3: TGTGCCAGCAGTTCCGGGACAGGGTTCTCTCGGTGGTCTGGCTACACCTTC.

The V call is TRBV27, the J call TRBJ2-7, with D maybe TRBD2 (6 bases). This CDR3 is 17 amino acids long. V was clipped by 0 bases and J by 6 bases, with 21 bases between them. Germline V gene lookup returns CDR1 MNHEY and CDR2 SMNVEV (reference sequence). The CDR3 coding sequence is TGTGCCAGCAGTTTATCCTTTGAGGGGCGGGGACGGGCCGAGCAGTACTTC. It specifies CASSLSFEGRGRAEQYF.

In this sample, this clonotype turned up a few times. V and J are TRBV12-3 or TRBV12-4 and TRBJ1-2; D is perhaps TRBD1 (6 bases). V dropped 6 bases and J dropped 4 bases, with 15 bases sitting between them. The CDR3 runs to 14 residues. CDR3 residues: CASRHPGETYGYTF. CDR3 in DNA: TGTGCCAGCAGGCATCCAGGGGAAACCTATGGCTACACCTTC.

The chain has TRBV14 and TRBJ2-7; no firm D call. Trimming stripped 0 bases from V and 5 bases from J, with 11 bases between. CDR1 and CDR2 from the germline V gene are SGHDN and FVKESK. The CDR3 runs 14 residues. Here the CDR3 DNA reads TGTGCCAGCAGCCAAGAGAGTTCCCCCCACGAGCAGTACTTC. It yields the protein CASSQESSPHEQYF.

Many counts were recorded for this clonotype. CDR3 DNA: TGCGCCAGCAGCTTGGACGGGGGGTCCGAGACCCAGTACTTC. Its translation is CASSLDGGSETQYF. This chain uses TRBV5-1 with TRBJ2-5; 7 nucleotides agree with TRBD2. The J segment lost 5 bases and the V segment lost 0 bases, leaving 4 bases of the junction unmatched. The CDR3 is 14 residues long. Germline V gives CDR1 SGHRS, CDR2 YFSETQ.

This clonotype was found a few times. V is TRBV11-2 and J is TRBJ2-2; D possibly uses TRBD1 or TRBD2 (5 bases each). The CDR3 consists of 14 residues. Germline V lookup: CDR1 SGHAT, CDR2 FQNNGV. V was clipped by 3 bases and J by 6 bases, with 11 bases between them. The CDR3 spells CASSFGGNAGELFF. CDR3 sequence (DNA): TGTGCCAGCAGCTTTGGGGGAAATGCCGGGGAGCTGTTTTTT.

This clonotype was picked up a small number of times. The chain combines TRBV14 with TRBJ2-3, with 7 bases identical to TRBD1. The CDR3 contains 16 residues. V was pared by 4 bases and J by 4 bases, with 11 bases of the junction left unmatched. Germline assignment: CDR1 SGHDN and CDR2 FVKESK. CDR3 sequence: CASSLQQGWVADTQYF. DNA for the CDR3: TGTGCCAGCAGCCTTCAACAGGGGTGGGTCGCAGATACGCAGTATTTT.

V usage is TRBV5-1 and J usage is TRBJ1-3; TRBD1 agrees at 7 bases. Germline CDR1 and CDR2: SGHRS and YFSETQ. V shed 4 bases, J shed 4 bases, and the junction held 5 bases outside the gene matches. The CDR3 has 14 residues. CDR3 loop: CASSTTGTGNTIYF. The CDR3 nucleotides are TGCGCCAGCAGCACGACAGGGACGGGAAACACCATATATTTT.

The table lists this clonotype with a few counts. This chain uses TRBV20-1 with TRBJ2-5; D assignment may be TRBD1 or TRBD2 (5 bases each). Germline V gives CDR1 DFQATT, CDR2 SNEGSKA (reference sequence). The CDR3 covers 12 residues. Deletions cut 5 bases from V and 3 bases from J, with 10 bases between. The DNA for the CDR3 is TGCAGTGCTGGGGACGGAGAAGAGACCCAGTACTTC. This codes for CSAGDGEETQYF.

V and J are TRBV5-1 and TRBJ1-4; tentatively, D is TRBD1 (6 bases). CDR3 length: 13 residues. V was pared by 1 base and J by 8 bases, with 9 bases between. Germline CDR1 reads SGHRS; CDR2 reads YFSETQ. The CDR3 reads CASSLYGGEKLFF. The CDR3 bases are TGCGCCAGCAGCTTGTATGGGGGCGAAAAACTGTTTTTT.